Here is one T cell receptor beta chain with its context. The antigen remains unidentified. In the PCR, 60 Vbeta and 13 Jbeta primers were used. Sequencing was performed with immunoSEQ multiplex PCR; in TCRdb, only in-frame clones are kept and a portion is missing. The profile shows 150,000 to 200,000 clones, roughly 83% of them singletons. This specimen comes from a study of cytomegalovirus exposure and HLA in healthy donors. Study at large: Around 78 million unique TCRs, all from HLA-typed donors, were included in an early release of the data. Study-wide points: Differences between HLA loci emerged in a later analysis of TCR association rates, with DRB1 most and HLA-C fewest.

There were likely unrecorded immune exposures, though donors were nominally healthy when sampled. This CDR3 has 16 residues. Germline values: CDR1 LGHNT, CDR2 FRNRAP. V shed 5 bases and J shed 1 base, with 18 bases lying between them. This sequence was found in a man aged 25 to 40 in good health and CMV-seronegative. Sequencing was performed on PBMCs. The chain employs TRBV12-5 and TRBJ2-7; D is perhaps TRBD1 (6 bases). DNA of the CDR3: TGTGCTAGTGGTCCGGACAGACTCACCCTTTCCTACGAGCAGTACTTC. Its translation is CASGPDRLTLSYEQYF.